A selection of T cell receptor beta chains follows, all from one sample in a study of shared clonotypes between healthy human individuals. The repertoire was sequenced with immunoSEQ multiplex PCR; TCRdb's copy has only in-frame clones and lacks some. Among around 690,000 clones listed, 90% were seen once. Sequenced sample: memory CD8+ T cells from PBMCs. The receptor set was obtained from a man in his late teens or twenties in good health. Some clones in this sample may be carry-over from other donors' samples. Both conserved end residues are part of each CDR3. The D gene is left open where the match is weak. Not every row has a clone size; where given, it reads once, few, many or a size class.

DNA: TGCGCCAGCAGCCCGACAGGGGTCAACGAGCAGTACTTC
CDR3: CASSPTGVNEQYF
size: once
V: TRBV4-1
D: TRBD1
J: TRBJ2-7

DNA: TGTGCCAGCAGCCCCCAGGTGGCCGGGGAGCTGTTTTTT
CDR3: CASSPQVAGELFF
size: NA
V: TRBV7-3
D: NA
J: TRBJ2-2

DNA: TGTGCCAGCAGTAGCTCCGCCATGACTAGCGGGAGGAACAATGAGCAGTTCTTC
CDR3: CASSSSAMTSGRNNEQFF
size: NA
V: TRBV2
D: TRBD2
J: TRBJ2-1

DNA: TGTGCCAGCAGGGGGCGGCTAGCCAAAAACATTCAGTACTTC
CDR3: CASRGRLAKNIQYF
size: NA
V: TRBV27
D: NA
J: TRBJ2-4

DNA: TGTGCCAGCAGCTTAGATCCCCGACTAGCTGGTGAAAACATTCAGTACTTC
CDR3: CASSLDPRLAGENIQYF
size: NA
V: TRBV7-2
D: TRBD2
J: TRBJ2-4

DNA: TGTGCCAGCAGTGGTCGGGGAGGACAGGTAGGCCAGCCCCAGCATTTT
CDR3: CASSGRGGQVGQPQHF
size: NA
V: TRBV6-1
D: TRBD1
J: TRBJ1-5

DNA: TGTGCCAGCAGCTTAGGGTTATCATCACCCCTCCACTTT
CDR3: CASSLGLSSPLHF
size: NA
V: TRBV13
D: NA
J: TRBJ1-6

DNA: TGCAGCGTTGTTCCGGGCAACTATGGCTACACCTTC
CDR3: CSVVPGNYGYTF
size: few
V: TRBV29-1
D: NA
J: TRBJ1-2

DNA: TGTGCCAGCAGCGCCCATTTGAGGGGTAGAGGTACAGATACGCAGTATTTT
CDR3: CASSAHLRGRGTDTQYF
size: NA
V: TRBV9
D: NA
J: TRBJ2-3

DNA: TGTGCCAGTAGCTTCGACAGGGACACAGATACGCAGTATTTT
CDR3: CASSFDRDTDTQYF
size: NA
V: TRBV19
D: TRBD1
J: TRBJ2-3

DNA: TGTGCCAGCAGCCATATCCTTGGGGCCAACGTCCTGACTTTC
CDR3: CASSHILGANVLTF
size: NA
V: TRBV14
D: NA
J: TRBJ2-6

DNA: TGTGCCAGCAAACTAGGGGCCTACGAGCAGTACTTC
CDR3: CASKLGAYEQYF
size: NA
V: TRBV6-6
D: NA
J: TRBJ2-7

DNA: TGTGCCAGCAGCTCCTCAAGGAGAGACAGGGATGGTACCGGGGAGCTGTTTTTT
CDR3: CASSSSRRDRDGTGELFF
size: NA
V: TRBV7-2
D: TRBD1
J: TRBJ2-2

DNA: TGTGCCAGCTCACCAGAGGCAGGGACTCAGCCCCAGCATTTT
CDR3: CASSPEAGTQPQHF
size: NA
V: TRBV18
D: NA
J: TRBJ1-5

DNA: TGTGCCAGCAGTTTCTCCAGGTACTATGGCTACACCTTC
CDR3: CASSFSRYYGYTF
size: NA
V: TRBV28
D: NA
J: TRBJ1-2

DNA: TGCGCCAGCCCCCTGGGACTCCCAGGTAATCAGCCCCAGCATTTT
CDR3: CASPLGLPGNQPQHF
size: NA
V: TRBV23-1
D: NA
J: TRBJ1-5

DNA: TGTGCCAGTAGTATATATCTAGCGGTTAAGCAAGAGACCCAGTACTTC
CDR3: CASSIYLAVKQETQYF
size: NA
V: TRBV19
D: TRBD2
J: TRBJ2-5

DNA: TGTGCCAGCAGCCCATCGCCGGGACAGGGGGAGATCTACGAGCAGTACTTC
CDR3: CASSPSPGQGEIYEQYF
size: NA
V: TRBV14
D: TRBD1
J: TRBJ2-7

DNA: TGTGCCTGGAGGGTAGCTCTGGGGCCGAATCAGCCCCAGCATTTT
CDR3: CAWRVALGPNQPQHF
size: NA
V: TRBV30
D: NA
J: TRBJ1-5

DNA: TGTGCCAGCAGCTTCGGGGCAGTATCCACAGATACGCAGTATTTT
CDR3: CASSFGAVSTDTQYF
size: NA
V: TRBV7-2
D: NA
J: TRBJ2-3

DNA: TGTGCCAGCAGCCATCGGCAAGGCCAGCGGGAGTTAAATGAGCAGTTCTTC
CDR3: CASSHRQGQRELNEQFF
size: NA
V: TRBV7-9
D: TRBD2
J: TRBJ2-1

DNA: TGTGCCAGCAGTCCGGCGGGGAGAACAGATACGCAGTATTTT
CDR3: CASSPAGRTDTQYF
size: NA
V: TRBV27
D: NA
J: TRBJ2-3

DNA: TGTGCCATCAGTGATGGGGAGGGTGGCTACACCTTC
CDR3: CAISDGEGGYTF
size: NA
V: TRBV10-3
D: NA
J: TRBJ1-2

DNA: TGTGCCAGCACAGGGGCAACAAATGAAAAACTGTTTTTT
CDR3: CASTGATNEKLFF
size: NA
V: TRBV2
D: NA
J: TRBJ1-4

DNA: TGTGCCAGCAGTTTAGGTATCGGTACCTTGGTCCTGACTTTC
CDR3: CASSLGIGTLVLTF
size: NA
V: TRBV28
D: NA
J: TRBJ2-6

DNA: TGCAGCGCTACACCAACAGGGGGCGGCTACACCTTC
CDR3: CSATPTGGGYTF
size: NA
V: TRBV29-1
D: TRBD1
J: TRBJ1-2

DNA: TGTGCCAGCAGTCTCGAGTTGTCTGGGGCCAACGTCCTGACTTTC
CDR3: CASSLELSGANVLTF
size: few
V: TRBV28
D: NA
J: TRBJ2-6

DNA: TGTGCCAGCAGCTTTCTAGCGGTCTCCTACAATGAGCAGTTCTTC
CDR3: CASSFLAVSYNEQFF
size: many
V: TRBV7-9
D: TRBD2
J: TRBJ2-1

DNA: TGTGCCAGCAGCGTAGTACAGGGCTTTGGCTACACCTTC
CDR3: CASSVVQGFGYTF
size: once
V: TRBV9
D: NA
J: TRBJ1-2

DNA: TGTGCCAGCACTATTAGCGGGAGCTCCTACAATGAGCAGTTCTTC
CDR3: CASTISGSSYNEQFF
size: NA
V: TRBV27
D: TRBD2
J: TRBJ2-1

DNA: TGTGCCAGCAGCTTGGATCCCCCCGCGGGCTATCGCTATGGCTACACCTTC
CDR3: CASSLDPPAGYRYGYTF
size: NA
V: TRBV5-5
D: NA
J: TRBJ1-2

DNA: TGTGCCACCAGCAGAGCGGGACAGGGTGTAGAGACCCAGTACTTC
CDR3: CATSRAGQGVETQYF
size: NA
V: TRBV15
D: TRBD1
J: TRBJ2-5

DNA: TGTGCCAGCTCACCATCCCCCAGAGCTTCCTCCTACGAGCAGTACTTC
CDR3: CASSPSPRASSYEQYF
size: NA
V: TRBV18
D: NA
J: TRBJ2-7

DNA: TGTGCCAGCAGCTCGGGACAGGGGATCACAGATACGCAGTATTTT
CDR3: CASSSGQGITDTQYF
size: NA
V: TRBV7-8
D: TRBD1
J: TRBJ2-3

DNA: TGTGCCAGCAGCGTACCGCCGGGACCCGGGAGTGAGCAGTTCTTC
CDR3: CASSVPPGPGSEQFF
size: NA
V: TRBV9
D: NA
J: TRBJ2-1

DNA: TGCAGCGTCCGCAGGACTAGCGGGAGAGTGGATACGCAGTATTTT
CDR3: CSVRRTSGRVDTQYF
size: NA
V: TRBV29-1
D: TRBD2
J: TRBJ2-3

DNA: TGTGCCAGCAGCCAAGTTTGGGCAGGGAACAATCAGCCCCAGCATTTT
CDR3: CASSQVWAGNNQPQHF
size: NA
V: TRBV4-2
D: NA
J: TRBJ1-5

DNA: TGTGCCAGCAGTCGGGCCTTCGCGAACACCGGGGAGCTGTTTTTT
CDR3: CASSRAFANTGELFF
size: NA
V: TRBV28
D: NA
J: TRBJ2-2

DNA: TGTGCCAGCAGCACCTTAGCGGGAGGGAACAATGAGCAGTTCTTC
CDR3: CASSTLAGGNNEQFF
size: NA
V: TRBV4-2
D: TRBD2
J: TRBJ2-1

DNA: TGTGCCAGCTCACTAAGGCGGGACGGAGCTTTCTTT
CDR3: CASSLRRDGAFF
size: NA
V: TRBV18
D: NA
J: TRBJ1-1

DNA: TGTGCCAGTACCTCCGGGACAGGGGAATACGAGCAGTACTTC
CDR3: CASTSGTGEYEQYF
size: NA
V: TRBV9
D: TRBD1
J: TRBJ2-7

DNA: TGTGCCAGCAGTCCCCTACGCTATGACATTCAGTACTTC
CDR3: CASSPLRYDIQYF
size: NA
V: TRBV7-9
D: NA
J: TRBJ2-4

DNA: TGTGCCAGCAGCCTAATCCGACAGGAGAAGGCCTACGAGCAGTACTTC
CDR3: CASSLIRQEKAYEQYF
size: NA
V: TRBV7-3
D: NA
J: TRBJ2-7

DNA: TGTGCCACGCCGGGGGATCATAACTATGGCTACACCTTC
CDR3: CATPGDHNYGYTF
size: NA
V: TRBV15
D: NA
J: TRBJ1-2

DNA: TGCAGCGTTGTCGGCAGCCCCTATGGCTACACCTTC
CDR3: CSVVGSPYGYTF
size: NA
V: TRBV29-1
D: NA
J: TRBJ1-2

DNA: TGTGCCAGCAGTTGGGGATGGACTAGCGGGATTGAGGAAAACATTCAGTACTTC
CDR3: CASSWGWTSGIEENIQYF
size: NA
V: TRBV28
D: TRBD2
J: TRBJ2-4

DNA: TGTGCCAGCAGCCCTGTAGGACTAGCGGGATCTCCAGATACGCAGTATTTT
CDR3: CASSPVGLAGSPDTQYF
size: NA
V: TRBV7-3
D: TRBD2
J: TRBJ2-3

DNA: TGTGCCACCAGCAGAGATCAGGTTCCAGATACGCAGTATTTT
CDR3: CATSRDQVPDTQYF
size: NA
V: TRBV15
D: NA
J: TRBJ2-3

DNA: TGCGCCAGCAGCTTGAGTCAGCGGGAGGTAGCGAATGAGCAGTTCTTC
CDR3: CASSLSQREVANEQFF
size: NA
V: TRBV5-1
D: TRBD2
J: TRBJ2-1

DNA: TGTGCCAGTACCCGGTCGGGCAGGGAAAGACAAGAGACCCAGTACTTC
CDR3: CASTRSGRERQETQYF
size: NA
V: TRBV7-9
D: NA
J: TRBJ2-5

DNA: TGTGTCACGTTAGGGGCGTCAAAGCAGGGTGGCTCCTATGGCTACACCTTC
CDR3: CVTLGASKQGGSYGYTF
size: once
V: TRBV25-1
D: NA
J: TRBJ1-2

DNA: TGTGCCATCCTAAAGGAGGGCTCCTACGAGCAGTACTTC
CDR3: CAILKEGSYEQYF
size: NA
V: TRBV10-3
D: NA
J: TRBJ2-7